The rows below give T cell receptor beta chains drawn from one sample of a study of early T cells in non-severe SARS-CoV-2 infection. MiXCR, applied by TCRdb to the 5' RACE reads, yields one record per CDR3 protein. This table holds approximately 69,000 distinct CDR3 sequences, about 10% found once. The sequencing input was whole blood. Receptors originate from an adult who was a healthcare worker with PCR-confirmed SARS-CoV-2 infection or an uninfected control (not recorded which). Each CDR3 is given with its conserved first and last residue. A D gene is named only where the DNA matches it firmly. Not every row has a clone size; where given, it reads once, few, many or a size class.

.	.	TRBV3-1	TRBJ1-3	TGTGCCAGCAGCCAAATCGGAAACACCATATATTTT	CASSQIGNTIYF
TRBD1	few	TRBV29-1	TRBJ2-7	TGCAGCGTTGAACTGGGACAGGGGAAGTACGAGCAGTACTTC	CSVELGQGKYEQYF
.	many	TRBV6-2/TRBV6-3	TRBJ2-7	TGTGCCAGCAGCCTAAATCGGGGTGTGAACGAGCAGTACTTC	CASSLNRGVNEQYF
.	.	TRBV5-8	TRBJ1-5	TGTGCCAGCAGCACCGGGACATCGGACCATCAGCCCCAGCATTTT	CASSTGTSDHQPQHF
.	.	TRBV20-1	TRBJ1-5	TGCAGTGCTAATGCCCCAAATCAGCCCCAGCATTTT	CSANAPNQPQHF
.	few	TRBV3-1	TRBJ2-1	TGTGCCAGCAGCCCGGGACGCTACAATGAGCAGTTCTTC	CASSPGRYNEQFF
.	few	TRBV29-1	TRBJ2-3	TGCAGCGTTGAAGGTGGCAGGGGAACAGATACGCAGTATTTT	CSVEGGRGTDTQYF
.	few	TRBV20-1	TRBJ2-3	TGCAGTGTCCCGGCTAACACAGATACGCAGTATTTT	CSVPANTDTQYF
TRBD2	few	TRBV5-6	TRBJ2-3	TGTGCCAGCAGCTTGACTAGCGGGAGTGGGACAGATACGCAGTATTTT	CASSLTSGSGTDTQYF
.	.	TRBV6-2/TRBV6-3	TRBJ1-5	TGTGCCAGCAGTGCTCGATCGCCCCCCGAGGAGCCCCAGCATTTT	CASSARSPPEEPQHF
.	few	TRBV18	TRBJ1-2	TGTGCCAGCTCACCATTTGCTGGTAGGGATTCGGATGGCTACACCTTC	CASSPFAGRDSDGYTF
TRBD1	few	TRBV7-2	TRBJ2-5	TGTGCCAGCAGCCTCGACAGGGGGAAAGGAGAGACCCAGTACTTC	CASSLDRGKGETQYF
TRBD1	.	TRBV6-1	TRBJ1-3	TGTGCCAGCAGTGAGGACAGGGATCAAGGAACCATATATTTT	CASSEDRDQGTIYF
.	few	TRBV3-1	TRBJ2-3	TGTGCCAGCAGCCAAGATATCACAGATTTGACGGCTTCTAGCACAGATACGCAGTATTTT	CASSQDITDLTASSTDTQYF
.	few	TRBV20-1	TRBJ1-1	TGCAGTGCTCCCCGGACAGTGGGAACTGAAGCTTTCTTT	CSAPRTVGTEAFF
.	many	TRBV29-1	TRBJ2-1	TGCAGCGTTGAAAGATCGGACAGCCCGCCGTGCTTC	CSVERSDSPPCF
TRBD1	many	TRBV7-8	TRBJ1-1	TGTGCCAGCAGCTTAGGGGACAGGGGGCTGACTGAAGCTTTCTTT	CASSLGDRGLTEAFF
.	.	TRBV24-1	TRBJ1-5	TGTGCCACCAGTGGAGGGATTAGCAATCAGCCCCAGCATTTT	CATSGGISNQPQHF
.	.	TRBV12-3/TRBV12-4	TRBJ1-2	TGTGCCAGCCGACAGTCTAACTATGGCTACACCTTC	CASRQSNYGYTF
.	.	TRBV5-1	TRBJ2-3	TGCGCCAGCAGCTTGGGGCGGTCCACAGATACGCAGTATTTT	CASSLGRSTDTQYF
TRBD2	many	TRBV5-1	TRBJ2-2	TGCGCCAGCAGCCCAGGGACTAGCGGGGGACTAACCGGGGAGCTGTTTTTT	CASSPGTSGGLTGELFF
.	.	TRBV10-3	TRBJ1-4	TGTGCCATCATGGCCAACTCTAATGAAAAACTGTTTTTT	CAIMANSNEKLFF
.	.	TRBV10-2	TRBJ1-2	TGCGCCACCGACACCCGGACTGCTTTAGGCTACACCTTC	CATDTRTALGYTF
.	.	TRBV7-8	TRBJ2-2	TGTGCCAGCAGCCTTACAATAGCAAGAACCGGGGAGCTGTTTTTT	CASSLTIARTGELFF
.	few	TRBV4-3	TRBJ2-3	TGCGCCAGCAGCCAAGAGGGGGTACGGACCAAAGGGACAGATACGCAGTATTTT	CASSQEGVRTKGTDTQYF
.	many	TRBV7-9	TRBJ2-1	TGTGCCAGCAGCCCCGGAAGCTCCTACAATGAGCAGTCCTTC	CASSPGSSYNEQSF
.	few	TRBV29-1	TRBJ2-6	TGCAGCGTTGAGGTGGCGGGGGCCAACGTCCTGACTTTC	CSVEVAGANVLTF
.	few	TRBV27	TRBJ2-2	TGTGCCAGCAGTGTACAGGGAGGTAACTCCGGGGAGCTGTTTTTT	CASSVQGGNSGELFF
.	.	TRBV12-3/TRBV12-4	TRBJ1-5	TGTGCCAGCAGTTCCGACAGTCCCGGTCAGCCCCAGCATTTT	CASSSDSPGQPQHF
.	many	TRBV7-2	TRBJ2-1	TGTGCCAGCAGCTTAGTGGGACAGAGCGGTAGCGGGATCGGTTACAATGAGCAGTTCTTC	CASSLVGQSGSGIGYNEQFF
.	many	TRBV19	TRBJ1-2	TGTGCCAGTAGCCTCATGAACAGGGCGGACTATGGCTACACCTTC	CASSLMNRADYGYTF
.	few	TRBV7-9	TRBJ2-1	TGTGCCAGCAGCTTCGGACCACCAAATGAGCAGTTCTTC	CASSFGPPNEQFF
.	many	TRBV29-1	TRBJ1-1	TGCAGCGCCCGGACGGTGAACACTGAAGCTTTCTTT	CSARTVNTEAFF
.	.	TRBV29-1	TRBJ1-1	TGCAGCGTGACAACAGTGAACACTGAAGCTTTCTTT	CSVTTVNTEAFF
.	many	TRBV20-1	TRBJ2-1	TGCAGTGCTGAACGAGCGGGTATAAGCTCCTACAATGAGCAGTTCTTC	CSAERAGISSYNEQFF
.	.	TRBV2	TRBJ2-3	TGTGCCAGCAGTTGGTCCACAGATACGCAGTATTTT	CASSWSTDTQYF
TRBD1	.	TRBV6-6	TRBJ2-2	TGTGCCAGTAGAAACACCGGGACAGCCGCGAACACCGGGGAGCTGTTTTTT	CASRNTGTAANTGELFF